This T cell receptor (beta chain) was sequenced for a study of cytomegalovirus exposure and HLA in healthy donors. CDR1 and CDR2 from the germline V gene are SGHRS and YFSETQ. V gave up 2 bases and J gave up 6 bases; unmatched junction bases: 4. The CDR3 loop spans 14 amino acids. PCR primers comprised 60 Vbeta and 13 Jbeta primers. The table came from immunoSEQ multiplex PCR; TCRdb's copy has only in-frame clones and leaves some out. The sample includes some 67,000 clones, 80% to 90% seen only once; the top ten take around 2.9%. The TCR was taken from a woman in her thirties in good health and CMV-seronegative. Sequenced input: PBMCs. J is TRBJ2-1 and V is TRBV5-1; 8 nucleotides line up with TRBD2. CDR3 protein: CASSLAGVLNEQFF. For the CDR3, the DNA is TGCGCCAGCAGCTTAGCGGGGGTACTCAATGAGCAGTTCTTC.